Each of the 14 T cell receptor beta chains below was sequenced from the same sample in a study of CXCR3-negative and CXCR3-positive naive CD8 T cells. Findings and limits, study-wide: CXCR3-positive naive cells had TRB CDR3s that were more hydrophobic than CXCR3-negative naive cells had.

What these receptors recognize is not known. Libraries of TRB cDNA were made by 5' RACE and carried UMIs. With the 5' RACE reads reprocessed, TCRdb shows one record per CDR3 protein and no DNA. This repertoire includes 85,000 to 130,000 distinct CDR3 sequences. Sequences were obtained from naive CXCR3+ CD8+ T cells from blood. The sample's subset: CD45RO-CCR7+CD27+CD95- naive CD8+ T cells expressing CXCR3 (TNR3+). These receptors all stem from a human donor in good health. Some clones in this sample may be carry-over from other donors' samples.

The V call is TRBV12-3 or TRBV12-4, the J call TRBJ2-5; without DNA, the TCRdb call of TRBD1 cannot be checked. The CDR3 covers 16 residues. The CDR3 here is CASSLFGQPSQETQYF.

This rearrangement joins TRBV19 to TRBJ1-5; TCRdb returns TRBD1, unconfirmable since there is no DNA. The CDR3 is 14 amino acids. CDR1 is LNHDA, CDR2 SQIVND, per germline (reference sequence). Here the CDR3 reads CASRGGVSNQPQHF.

This chain connects TRBV20-1 to TRBJ2-1; TCRdb returns TRBD2, unconfirmable since there is no DNA. Germline assignment: CDR1 DFQATT and CDR2 SNEGSKA (reference sequence). The CDR3 totals 14 residues. This CDR3 reads CSARDAGAYNEQFF.

The chain joins TRBV27 to TRBJ1-1; the TRBD1 assignment by TCRdb is unverifiable without DNA. The germline gives CDR1 MNHEY, CDR2 SMNVEV (reference sequence). The CDR3 totals 15 residues. The CDR3 sequence is CASRWTGGDWTEAFF.

The chain is built from TRBV20-1 and TRBJ2-7; the TCRdb call, TRBD2, lacks DNA for checking. CDR3 length: 13 residues. Germline CDR1 reads DFQATT; CDR2 reads SNEGSKA (reference sequence). CDR3 loop: CSAHSGGAYEQYF.

The V and J genes are TRBV19 and TRBJ2-3; TCRdb gives TRBD1 as the D gene, but with no DNA this cannot be confirmed. The CDR3 has 15 residues. Per the germline V gene, CDR1 is LNHDA and CDR2 is SQIVND (reference sequence). CDR3 residues: CASSGSTGRTDTQYF.

The chain has TRBV30 and TRBJ2-5; TCRdb proposes TRBD1, but this gene call is untestable without DNA. In germline, CDR1 is GTSNPN, CDR2 SVGIG (reference sequence). The CDR3 is 15 residues long. The CDR3 sequence: CAWSVPQGIRETQYF. The variable domain in full, completed from reference TRBV30 and TRBJ2-5, reads SQTIHQWPATLVQPVGSPLSLECTVEGTSNPNLYWYRQAAGRGLQLLFYSVGIGQISSEVPQNLSASRPQDRQFILSSKKLLLSDSGFYLCAWSVPQGIRETQYFGPGTRLLVL.

This rearrangement joins TRBV25-1 to TRBJ1-4. Germline values: CDR1 MGHDK, CDR2 SYGVNS. The CDR3 has 15 residues. CDR3 residues: CASSEFGATNEKLFF.

The chain uses TRBV15 and TRBJ2-6. CDR1 and CDR2 (germline): LNHNV, YYDKDF (reference sequence). This CDR3 region has 14 residues. CDR3 sequence: CATSRGSGANVLTF.

V gene TRBV10-3 combines with J gene TRBJ2-2; TCRdb lists TRBD1, though no DNA is available to test this call. The CDR3 has 15 residues. Germline V CDR1 and CDR2: ENHRY, SYGVKD. Here the CDR3 reads CAISDGGKGTGELFF.

The rearrangement joins TRBV19 to TRBJ1-6; without DNA, the TCRdb call of TRBD1 cannot be checked. The length of the CDR3 is 17 residues. The germline gives CDR1 LNHDA, CDR2 SQIVND (reference sequence). The CDR3 sequence: CASRSIQGGVLDSPLHF.

This sequence joins TRBV5-4 and TRBJ2-5; TCRdb indicates TRBD2, and absent DNA this call remains unverified. This CDR3 is built from 14 residues. Germline CDR1 is SGHNT and CDR2 is YYREEE (reference sequence). The CDR3 loop reads CASSAQGPQETQYF.

The J gene is TRBJ1-1, the V gene TRBV7-9; TCRdb's assignment of TRBD1 cannot be checked, as there is no DNA. The CDR3 sequence is 16 residues long. Germline V gene data show CDR1 as SEHNR and CDR2 as FQNEAQ (reference sequence). CDR3 sequence: CASSLAFVGGYTEAFF.

This chain joins TRBV4-1 and TRBJ1-1; TCRdb selects TRBD1, and the lack of DNA leaves this call unchecked. Germline CDR1 MGHRA, CDR2 YSYEKL. This CDR3 has 15 residues. CDR3 sequence reads: CASSPGGGDGTEAFF.